The rows below give T cell receptor beta chains drawn from one sample of a study of T cells after yellow fever vaccination. TCRdb re-analysed the 5' RACE reads in MiXCR, keeping a single row per CDR3 protein. The sample carries tens of thousands of distinct CDR3 sequences, approximately 8% recorded once. The specimen was CD8+ T cells sorted from PBMCs, collected 15 days after the yellow fever booster vaccination. These receptors came from a man in his thirties or forties who received the YFV17D yellow fever vaccine. Both conserved end residues are part of each CDR3. The D gene is left open where the match is weak. For some rows the clone size is stated as once, few or many, or as a class when expanded; others skip it.

J: TRBJ2-2; V: TRBV6-5; size: many; D: NA; CDR3: CASSPTGFTGELFF; DNA: TGTGCCAGCAGTCCGACAGGTTTCACCGGGGAGCTGTTTTTT
J: TRBJ2-5; V: TRBV7-2; size: many; D: TRBD1; CDR3: CASPDRVDQETQYF; DNA: TGTGCCAGCCCAGACAGGGTTGACCAAGAGACCCAGTACTTC
J: TRBJ2-7; V: TRBV5-1; size: many; D: NA; CDR3: CASSFPGSYEQYF; DNA: TGCGCCAGCAGCTTCCCAGGCTCCTACGAGCAGTACTTC
J: TRBJ2-7; V: TRBV2; size: many; D: TRBD1; CDR3: CASSEVDPGQGSYEQYF; DNA: TGTGCCAGCAGTGAAGTGGACCCGGGACAGGGGTCCTACGAGCAGTACTTC
J: TRBJ2-3; V: TRBV3-1; size: many; D: NA; CDR3: CASSPGTQAGTDTQYF; DNA: TGTGCCAGCAGCCCCGGGACCCAGGCCGGCACAGATACGCAGTATTTT
J: TRBJ1-2; V: TRBV6-5; size: many; D: TRBD1; CDR3: CASSFDRVANYGYTF; DNA: TGTGCCAGCAGTTTCGACAGGGTCGCTAACTATGGCTACACCTTC
J: TRBJ1-1; V: TRBV12-3/TRBV12-4; size: many; D: NA; CDR3: CASSFTDLNTEAFF; DNA: TGTGCCAGCAGTTTCACCGACTTGAACACTGAAGCTTTCTTT
J: TRBJ2-7; V: TRBV11-2; size: many; D: TRBD2; CDR3: CASSQFSGNDEQYF; DNA: TGTGCCAGCAGCCAGTTCAGCGGGAATGACGAGCAGTACTTC
J: TRBJ2-7; V: TRBV6-5; size: many; D: NA; CDR3: CASSYGLGYEQYF; DNA: TGTGCCAGCAGTTACGGGCTAGGCTACGAGCAGTACTTC
J: TRBJ2-7; V: TRBV7-9; size: many; D: NA; CDR3: CASGSRDYEQYF; DNA: TGTGCCAGCGGCTCTCGGGACTACGAGCAGTACTTC
J: TRBJ2-2; V: TRBV7-3; size: many; D: TRBD2; CDR3: CASSLDGTMGTGELFF; DNA: TGTGCCAGCAGCTTAGACGGGACTATGGGCACCGGGGAGCTGTTTTTT
J: TRBJ2-7; V: TRBV9; size: many; D: NA; CDR3: CASSVASGLPYEQYF; DNA: TGTGCCAGCAGCGTAGCTTCGGGACTCCCCTACGAGCAGTACTTC
J: TRBJ2-3; V: TRBV15; size: many; D: TRBD2; CDR3: CATSEWTSGREEDTQYF; DNA: TGTGCCACCAGCGAGTGGACTAGCGGGAGGGAGGAAGATACGCAGTATTTT
J: TRBJ1-1; V: TRBV4-1; size: many; D: NA; CDR3: CASRGAANTEAFF; DNA: TGCGCCAGCAGGGGGGCAGCGAACACTGAAGCTTTCTTT
J: TRBJ2-3; V: TRBV13; size: NA; D: NA; CDR3: CASSFGGDTQCF; DNA: TGTGCCAGCAGCTTTGGCGGAGATACGCAGTGTTTT
J: TRBJ2-2; V: TRBV29-1; size: many; D: TRBD2; CDR3: CSVERDNTGELFF; DNA: TGCAGCGTCGAGCGGGACAACACCGGGGAGCTGTTTTTT
J: TRBJ2-1; V: TRBV9; size: many; D: NA; CDR3: CASSPTSPGPVYNEQFF; DNA: TGTGCCAGCAGTCCTACCTCCCCGGGACCGGTCTACAATGAGCAGTTCTTC
J: TRBJ2-1; V: TRBV29-1; size: many; D: NA; CDR3: CSVVWTQSNEQFF; DNA: TGCAGCGTTGTCTGGACCCAGAGTAATGAGCAGTTCTTC
J: TRBJ2-1; V: TRBV11-3; size: many; D: TRBD2; CDR3: CASSLRLAGYNEQFF; DNA: TGTGCCAGCAGCTTAAGACTAGCGGGATACAATGAGCAGTTCTTC
J: TRBJ2-7; V: TRBV5-4; size: few; D: NA; CDR3: CASSLFGGAEQYF; DNA: TGTGCCAGCAGCTTGTTCGGGGGCGCAGAGCAGTACTTC
J: TRBJ2-1; V: TRBV7-9; size: NA; D: NA; CDR3: CASSFEGSYNEQFF; DNA: TGTGCCAGCAGCTTTGAGGGGTCCTACAATGAGCAGTTCTTC
J: TRBJ2-5; V: TRBV6-2/TRBV6-3; size: many; D: NA; CDR3: CASSYKAEETQYF; DNA: TGTGCCAGCAGTTACAAGGCTGAAGAGACCCAGTACTTC
J: TRBJ2-7; V: TRBV12-2; size: NA; D: NA; CDR3: CASRATRDSTYEQYF; DNA: TGTGCAAGTCGCGCTACCCGGGACTCAACCTACGAGCAGTACTTC
J: TRBJ2-3; V: TRBV15; size: many; D: NA; CDR3: CATSSQTSSTDTQYF; DNA: TGTGCCACCAGCAGCCAAACCTCAAGCACAGATACGCAGTATTTT
J: TRBJ2-7; V: TRBV6-1; size: many; D: NA; CDR3: CASSSKPGQLFYEQYF; DNA: TGTGCCAGCAGCTCGAAGCCGGGACAACTGTTCTACGAGCAGTACTTC
J: TRBJ2-2; V: TRBV9; size: many; D: TRBD2; CDR3: CASSVNPSSGRAPRGSTGELFF; DNA: TGTGCCAGCAGCGTAAACCCCTCTAGCGGGAGGGCCCCCCGGGGTTCCACCGGGGAGCTGTTTTTT
J: TRBJ1-3; V: TRBV25-1; size: many; D: NA; CDR3: CASSEFEGGNTIYF; DNA: TGTGCCAGCAGTGAATTCGAGGGAGGAAACACCATATATTTT
J: TRBJ2-2; V: TRBV5-4; size: few; D: NA; CDR3: CASSLGGSLNTGELFF; DNA: TGTGCCAGCAGCTTGGGGGGTTCATTGAACACCGGGGAGCTGTTTTTT
J: TRBJ2-1; V: TRBV27; size: NA; D: NA; CDR3: CASSPWGDSNNEQFF; DNA: TGTGCCAGCAGTCCCTGGGGGGACTCCAACAATGAGCAGTTCTTC
J: TRBJ2-1; V: TRBV5-6; size: many; D: TRBD2; CDR3: CASRGGTTSYNEQFF; DNA: TGTGCCAGCAGGGGGGGGACTACCTCCTACAATGAGCAGTTCTTC
J: TRBJ2-7; V: TRBV5-6; size: many; D: NA; CDR3: CASSLKWGREQYF; DNA: TGTGCCAGCAGCTTGAAATGGGGGCGCGAGCAGTACTTC
J: TRBJ2-7; V: TRBV29-1; size: few; D: TRBD2; CDR3: CSVFGVGTSDSYEQYF; DNA: TGCAGCGTTTTTGGTGTAGGGACTAGCGATTCCTACGAGCAGTACTTC
J: TRBJ2-7; V: TRBV20-1; size: many; D: TRBD2; CDR3: CSARDQREAGYEQYF; DNA: TGCAGTGCTAGAGACCAGCGGGAGGCGGGTTACGAGCAGTACTTC
J: TRBJ2-4; V: TRBV2; size: many; D: TRBD2; CDR3: CASRGTSGAALAKNIQYF; DNA: TGTGCCAGCAGAGGAACTAGCGGGGCAGCCCTAGCCAAAAACATTCAGTACTTC
J: TRBJ2-5; V: TRBV29-1; size: many; D: TRBD2; CDR3: CSVDHRTSGTKTQYF; DNA: TGCAGCGTCGATCACCGGACTAGCGGGACGAAGACCCAGTACTTC
J: TRBJ2-5; V: TRBV6-6; size: few; D: TRBD2; CDR3: CASSYSGMETQYF; DNA: TGTGCCAGCAGTTATAGCGGGATGGAGACCCAGTACTTC
J: TRBJ2-1; V: TRBV6-2/TRBV6-3; size: many; D: TRBD2; CDR3: CASALAGEPYNEQFF; DNA: TGTGCCAGCGCCTTAGCGGGAGAGCCGTACAATGAGCAGTTCTTC
J: TRBJ2-4; V: TRBV5-5; size: many; D: TRBD1; CDR3: CASSLEATGLIQYF; DNA: TGTGCCAGCAGCTTGGAGGCGACAGGGCTCATTCAGTACTTC
J: TRBJ2-3; V: TRBV7-3; size: many; D: TRBD2; CDR3: CASRPLAGTTDTQYF; DNA: TGTGCCAGCAGACCACTAGCGGGTACCACAGATACGCAGTATTTT
J: TRBJ2-1; V: TRBV11-2; size: NA; D: TRBD2; CDR3: CASILSGRDEQFF; DNA: TGTGCCAGCATCCTTAGCGGGAGAGATGAGCAGTTCTTC
J: TRBJ2-2; V: TRBV29-1; size: many; D: TRBD1; CDR3: CSASGQGLTGELFF; DNA: TGCAGCGCATCGGGACAGGGATTGACCGGGGAGCTGTTTTTT
J: TRBJ2-5; V: TRBV28; size: many; D: TRBD2; CDR3: CATTTSGETQYF; DNA: TGTGCCACCACGACTAGCGGAGAGACCCAGTACTTC
J: TRBJ2-2; V: TRBV7-2; size: many; D: NA; CDR3: CASTFPLALSTGELFF; DNA: TGTGCCAGCACCTTCCCCCTGGCCCTTAGCACCGGGGAGCTGTTTTTT
J: TRBJ2-7; V: TRBV7-2; size: few; D: NA; CDR3: CASSPGELHSYEQYF; DNA: TGTGCCAGCAGCCCCGGAGAGCTCCACTCCTACGAGCAGTACTTC
J: TRBJ1-5; V: TRBV4-3; size: many; D: TRBD1; CDR3: CASSHGTGNQPQHF; DNA: TGCGCCAGCAGCCATGGGACAGGGAACCAGCCCCAGCATTTT
J: TRBJ2-5; V: TRBV6-5; size: many; D: NA; CDR3: CASSYSNAAGGGQTQYF; DNA: TGTGCCAGCAGTTACTCGAATGCGGCTGGGGGCGGACAGACCCAGTACTTC
J: TRBJ2-1; V: TRBV7-8; size: many; D: TRBD2; CDR3: CASSLGLAGMSYNEQFF; DNA: TGTGCCAGCAGTCTCGGACTAGCGGGAATGTCCTACAATGAGCAGTTCTTC
J: TRBJ2-1; V: TRBV10-2; size: many; D: NA; CDR3: CASSDGTRVEQFF; DNA: TGCGCCAGCAGTGATGGGACCCGGGTTGAGCAGTTCTTC
J: TRBJ2-1; V: TRBV11-2; size: many; D: NA; CDR3: CASSDYRDPTAPNEQFF; DNA: TGTGCCAGCAGCGATTACCGGGACCCAACGGCCCCCAATGAGCAGTTCTTC
J: TRBJ2-7; V: TRBV7-9; size: many; D: NA; CDR3: CASSLEGAYEQYF; DNA: TGTGCCAGCAGCTTAGAGGGGGCCTACGAGCAGTACTTC
J: TRBJ2-3; V: TRBV7-3; size: few; D: TRBD2; CDR3: CASSLTQSVKLAGGSGTDTQYF; DNA: TGTGCCAGCAGCTTAACCCAGTCGGTGAAGCTAGCGGGAGGATCGGGCACAGATACGCAGTATTTT
J: TRBJ2-7; V: TRBV7-9; size: many; D: NA; CDR3: CASSWTTSNEQYF; DNA: TGTGCCAGCAGCTGGACTACGAGTAACGAGCAGTACTTC
J: TRBJ2-2; V: TRBV9; size: many; D: TRBD2; CDR3: CASSFLAGGEGTGELFF; DNA: TGTGCCAGCAGCTTTCTTGCGGGAGGGGAGGGCACCGGGGAGCTGTTTTTT
J: TRBJ2-7; V: TRBV29-1; size: many; D: TRBD1; CDR3: CSVGGQAYEQYF; DNA: TGCAGCGTTGGGGGACAGGCCTACGAGCAGTACTTC
J: TRBJ2-5; V: TRBV7-6; size: many; D: NA; CDR3: CASSLHPWGTYESQETQYF; DNA: TGTGCCAGCAGCCTTCACCCGTGGGGGACCTACGAAAGCCAAGAGACCCAGTACTTC